This T cell receptor (beta chain) stems from a study of early stage breast cancer tumors. Whole-study context: About 80% of the 16 invasive tumors were ER+, PR+ and HER2-.

Study conclusions and caveats: Tumor and normal breast were distinguished via blood comparison in 14 of 16 patients. Tumors had 2.5 to 3-fold higher T cell density and higher clonality than adjacent normal breast tissue.

On this clone itself: Its antigen is as yet unknown.

The germline V and J ends were trimmed by 6 bases and 6 bases, with 15 bases remaining between them. From germline, CDR1 is LNHDA and CDR2 SQIVND (reference sequence). CDR3 length: 14 residues. Sequenced by immunoSEQ multiplex PCR; TCRdb stores in-frame clones only, minus some. The sample comprises about 11,000 clones, 55% to 75% of which are singletons, and more than 20% rests with the top ten. Sequences were obtained from breast tumor tissue. The source of this sequence is a person aged 40 to 50 with breast cancer. V gene TRBV19 combines with J gene TRBJ2-1; weak D call: TRBD1 (6 bases). This CDR3 reads CASSHQGTLNEQFF. CDR3 sequence (DNA): TGTGCCAGTAGCCATCAGGGGACCCTCAATGAGCAGTTCTTC.